Listed below are T cell receptor beta chains from one sample, sequenced in a study of blood T cell repertoires in COVID-19. Libraries were prepared by immunoSEQ multiplex PCR; TCRdb keeps only in-frame clonotypes and omits some of them. This sample yields more than 150,000 clones, of which nearly 90% are seen a single time; 0.62% belongs to the top ten. Sequenced sample: peripheral blood. These receptors were collected from a man in his fifties with acute or convalescent COVID-19. CDR3s include the opening cysteine and the closing phenylalanine or tryptophan. A D gene is named only where the DNA matches it firmly. Where a row states a size, it is once, few, many or the class of an expanded clone; other rows omit it.

>.|TRBJ2-5|TRBV19|.
CASSIQWDTPQETQYF
TGTGCCAGTAGTATCCAATGGGACACCCCCCAAGAGACCCAGTACTTC
>TRBD2|TRBJ2-3|TRBV2|.
CASSDPSGRAGGDTQYF
TGTGCCAGCAGTGACCCTAGCGGGAGGGCCGGGGGAGATACGCAGTATTTT
>.|TRBJ2-3|TRBV7-3|.
CASSLPGTDTQYF
TGTGCCAGCAGCTTACCTGGCACAGATACGCAGTATTTT
>TRBD2|TRBJ2-5|TRBV10-3|.
CATLAGEQETQYF
TGTGCCACGCTAGCGGGAGAACAAGAGACCCAGTACTTC
>.|TRBJ1-2|TRBV5-1|few
CASSDGTTPSGYTF
TGCGCCAGCAGCGACGGGACAACCCCTAGCGGCTACACCTTC
>.|TRBJ2-3|TRBV6-1|.
CASSEGQTDTQYF
TGTGCCAGCAGTGAGGGACAAACAGATACGCAGTATTTT
>TRBD2|TRBJ2-7|TRBV5-1|.
CASTFLAGEVEQYF
TGCGCCAGCACTTTTCTAGCGGGAGAGGTCGAGCAGTACTTC
>.|TRBJ2-3|TRBV7-9|.
CASSFGGGYADTQYF
TGTGCCAGCAGCTTCGGTGGCGGTTACGCAGATACGCAGTATTTT
>.|TRBJ2-5|TRBV19|.
CASSIRQGQGTQYF
TGTGCCAGTAGTATTCGGCAGGGTCAAGGGACCCAGTACTTC
>.|TRBJ2-1|TRBV4-1|.
CASSQEPPEHLRQYNEQFF
TGCGCCAGCAGCCAAGAGCCGCCCGAACACTTACGACAGTACAATGAGCAGTTCTTC
>TRBD1|TRBJ2-1|TRBV27|once
CASSLGQGTPEQFF
TGTGCCAGCAGTTTAGGACAGGGAACACCTGAGCAGTTCTTC
>.|TRBJ2-1|TRBV4-1|.
CASSQEGRGGYNEQFF
TGCGCCAGCAGCCAAGAGGGGAGGGGGGGCTACAATGAGCAGTTCTTC
>.|TRBJ2-2|TRBV11-2|.
CASSFGDAYTGELFF
TGTGCCAGCAGCTTCGGGGATGCGTACACCGGGGAGCTGTTTTTT
>TRBD1|TRBJ2-5|TRBV6-5|.
CAGRDRDQETQYF
TGTGCCGGCCGGGACAGGGATCAAGAGACCCAGTACTTC
>TRBD2|TRBJ2-1|TRBV7-6|once
CASGPYSGGGEQFF
TGTGCCAGCGGGCCCTACAGCGGGGGGGGTGAGCAGTTCTTC
>.|TRBJ1-5|TRBV30|.
CAWSREADQPQHF
TGTGCCTGGAGTCGCGAAGCGGATCAGCCCCAGCATTTT
>.|TRBJ2-7|TRBV2|.
CASSEGGGYYEQYF
TGTGCCAGCAGTGAAGGAGGCGGCTACTACGAGCAGTACTTC
>TRBD2|TRBJ2-3|TRBV4-1|.
CASSLVAGTRRDTQYF
TGCGCCAGCAGCCTCGTAGCGGGGACTCGCCGGGATACGCAGTATTTT
>.|TRBJ2-3|TRBV9|.
CASSVAAGFSTDTQYF
TGTGCCAGCAGCGTAGCAGCAGGCTTTAGCACAGATACGCAGTATTTT
>.|TRBJ2-1|TRBV5-1|.
CASSLISSEQFF
TGCGCCAGCAGCTTGATCTCGAGTGAGCAGTTCTTC
>TRBD2|TRBJ2-3|TRBV2|.
CASSELVAGARDTQYF
TGTGCCAGCAGTGAATTAGTAGCGGGAGCGCGAGATACGCAGTATTTT
>.|TRBJ2-2|TRBV6-5|.
CASSYSPGIPGELFF
TGTGCCAGCAGTTACTCGCCAGGGATCCCCGGGGAGCTGTTTTTT
>.|TRBJ1-1|TRBV7-7|.
CASSLAANTEAFF
TGTGCCAGCAGCTTAGCGGCTAACACTGAAGCTTTCTTT
>.|TRBJ1-4|TRBV2|.
CASNLKGVLSNEKLFF
TGTGCCAGCAACCTGAAGGGAGTCCTGTCTAATGAAAAACTGTTTTTT
>TRBD1|TRBJ2-3|TRBV18|.
CASSPLAGGVADTQYF
TGTGCCAGCTCACCGCTGGCAGGGGGCGTCGCAGATACGCAGTATTTT
>TRBD2|TRBJ2-1|TRBV5-4|once
CASSKSGGSYNEQFF
TGTGCCAGCAGCAAAAGCGGGGGCTCCTACAATGAGCAGTTCTTC
>.|TRBJ1-5|TRBV19|few
CASSTGRSNQPQHF
TGTGCCAGTAGTACCGGGAGGTCCAATCAGCCCCAGCATTTT
>.|TRBJ2-3|TRBV2|.
CASSESPGSPDTQYF
TGTGCCAGCAGTGAATCGCCTGGGAGCCCAGATACGCAGTATTTT
>TRBD1|TRBJ1-5|TRBV6-1|.
CASSETGQLNQPQHF
TGTGCCAGCAGTGAAACGGGACAGCTAAATCAGCCCCAGCATTTT
>.|TRBJ2-2|TRBV5-5|.
CASSLDRWDTGELFF
TGTGCCAGCAGCCTCGACAGGTGGGACACCGGGGAGCTGTTTTTT
>.|TRBJ2-6|TRBV30|.
CAWSYSGSGANVLTF
TGTGCCTGGAGTTACTCCGGCTCTGGGGCCAACGTCCTGACTTTC
>.|TRBJ2-3|TRBV10-2|.
CASSELRLVLPDTQYF
TGCGCCAGCAGTGAGCTAAGGCTAGTTCTGCCAGATACGCAGTATTTT
>.|TRBJ2-7|TRBV28|.
CASSEVLYEQYF
TGTGCCAGCAGCGAGGTCCTCTACGAGCAGTACTTC
>.|TRBJ1-2|TRBV10-3|.
CAISESANYGYTF
TGTGCCATCAGTGAAAGCGCTAACTATGGCTACACCTTC
>TRBD1|TRBJ2-1|TRBV18|.
CASSPLWTGLRNEQFF
TGTGCCAGCTCACCACTCTGGACAGGGTTACGCAATGAGCAGTTCTTC
>.|TRBJ2-2|TRBV30|.
CAWSSQGTGELFF
TGTGCCTGGAGTTCGCAGGGAACCGGGGAGCTGTTTTTT
>TRBD1|TRBJ2-1|TRBV7-3|few
CASSTDRGNEQFF
TGTGCCAGCAGCACAGACAGGGGGAATGAGCAGTTCTTC
>TRBD2|TRBJ2-1|TRBV6-5|.
CASGLLRGGGEQFF
TGTGCCAGCGGCCTTTTGCGGGGGGGCGGTGAGCAGTTCTTC
>TRBD2|TRBJ2-7|TRBV18|.
CASSGTSGSSYEQYF
TGTGCCAGCTCAGGGACTAGCGGGAGCTCCTACGAGCAGTACTTC
>.|TRBJ2-3|TRBV6-2/TRBV6-3|.
CASSLTGSGSSGAADTQYF
TGTGCCAGCAGTCTTACAGGGTCCGGATCTAGCGGAGCGGCAGATACGCAGTATTTT
>.|TRBJ1-2|TRBV15|.
CATSRPGAGAGGYTF
TGTGCCACCAGCAGACCTGGGGCAGGGGCGGGTGGCTACACCTTC
>.|TRBJ2-2|TRBV11-2|.
CASSLEIANTGELFF
TGTGCCAGCAGCTTAGAGATAGCGAACACCGGGGAGCTGTTTTTT
>TRBD2|TRBJ2-1|TRBV18|.
CASSPQLAGFYNEQFF
TGTGCCAGCTCACCCCAACTAGCGGGATTCTACAATGAGCAGTTCTTC
>.|TRBJ2-3|TRBV6-5|.
CASSHGGRTDTQYF
TGTGCCAGCTCCCACGGGGGACGGACAGATACGCAGTATTTT
>TRBD1|TRBJ1-2|TRBV15|.
CATSRDRGYDIYGYTF
TGTGCCACCAGCAGGGACAGGGGATATGATATCTATGGCTACACCTTC
>TRBD1|TRBJ2-5|TRBV18|.
CASDRTGQYQETQYF
TGTGCCAGCGATCGGACAGGGCAGTACCAAGAGACCCAGTACTTC
>.|TRBJ2-3|TRBV7-2|once
CASSLAYAGITDTQYF
TGTGCCAGCAGCTTAGCGTACGCGGGGATCACAGATACGCAGTATTTT
>.|TRBJ1-2|TRBV6-2/TRBV6-3|.
CASSRLTSGYGYTF
TGTGCCAGCAGCCGACTAACATCCGGCTATGGCTACACCTTC
>.|TRBJ1-5|TRBV19|.
CASNYGGRNQPQHF
TGTGCCAGTAACTATGGGGGCAGGAATCAGCCCCAGCATTTT
>.|TRBJ1-1|TRBV5-1|.
CASSKGQVNTEAFF
TGCGCCAGCAGCAAGGGACAAGTCAACACTGAAGCTTTCTTT
>TRBD2|TRBJ2-3|TRBV6-5|.
CASSERELLTDTQYF
TGTGCCAGCAGCGAGCGGGAATTGCTCACAGATACGCAGTATTTT
>.|TRBJ2-1|TRBV15|.
CATSRDRRNNEQFF
TGTGCCACCAGCAGAGATCGGCGGAACAATGAGCAGTTCTTC
>.|TRBJ1-2|TRBV28|.
CASTGGGSNYGYTF
TGTGCCAGCACGGGGGGGGGATCAAACTATGGCTACACCTTC